A single sample gave rise to the 2 T cell receptor beta chains below, sequenced in a study of shared clonotypes between healthy human individuals (dated by TCRdb to 2020 to 2022). For the CD8 naive samples, CD45RO-negative cells were positively selected for CCR7, yielding a CD45RA+CCR7+ population from which TemRA cells were excluded. The library was generated by the immunoSEQ multiplex PCR assay. Imported from immuneACCESS, the table was reduced by TCRdb to in-frame sequences with V and J called. These copies leave out some clones; in studies compared against another copy, an unresolved V gene accounts for under half, and the cause of the remainder is not known. The sample yields about 1,800,000 clones; about 95% were counted once. 1.2% of the sample rests with the top ten. What was sequenced was naive CD8+ T cells sorted from blood. The meaning of the sample's cell subset or site label: CD45RA+CCR7+. The receptors originated from a man in his late teens or twenties in good health.

The chain employs TRBV2 and TRBJ2-5; D may match TRBD1 or TRBD2 (5 bases each). From germline, CDR1 is SNHLY and CDR2 FYNNEI. V lost 2 bases, J lost 4 bases, and 23 bases lay in between. The CDR3 runs to 18 residues. The CDR3 region is CASSETGLAALGRETQYF. The CDR3 DNA reads as TGTGCCAGCAGTGAAACGGGGCTAGCCGCTCTAGGGAGAGAGACCCAGTACTTC.

The J gene is TRBJ1-2, the V gene TRBV5-4; TRBD1 is a possible D gene (6 bases). The length of the CDR3 is 14 residues. Germline V lookup: CDR1 SGHNT, CDR2 YYREEE (reference sequence). V lost 5 bases and J lost 3, with 14 bases in between. CDR3 loop: CASSRYRDDYGYTF. CDR3 DNA: TGTGCCAGCAGTAGGTACAGGGACGACTATGGCTACACCTTC. Drawing the rest from reference TRBV5-4 and TRBJ1-2, the complete variable domain is ETGVTQSPTHLIKTRGQQVTLRCSSQSGHNTVSWYQQALGQGPQFIFQYYREEENGRGNFPPRFSGLQFPNYSSELNVNALELDDSALYLCASSRYRDDYGYTFGSGTRLTVV.